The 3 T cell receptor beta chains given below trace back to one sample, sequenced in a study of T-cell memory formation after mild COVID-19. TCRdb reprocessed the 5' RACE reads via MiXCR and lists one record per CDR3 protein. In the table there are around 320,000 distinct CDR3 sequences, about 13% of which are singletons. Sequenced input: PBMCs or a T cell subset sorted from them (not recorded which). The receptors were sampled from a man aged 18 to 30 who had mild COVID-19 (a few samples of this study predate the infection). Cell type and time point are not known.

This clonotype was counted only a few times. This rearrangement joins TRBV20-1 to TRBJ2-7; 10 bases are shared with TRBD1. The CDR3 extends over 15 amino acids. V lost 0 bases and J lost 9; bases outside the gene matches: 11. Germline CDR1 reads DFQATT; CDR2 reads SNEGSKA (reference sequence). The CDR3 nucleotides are TGCAGTGCTAGAGATGTAGGACAGGGGGTCATGGCGCAGTACTTC. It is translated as CSARDVGQGVMAQYF.

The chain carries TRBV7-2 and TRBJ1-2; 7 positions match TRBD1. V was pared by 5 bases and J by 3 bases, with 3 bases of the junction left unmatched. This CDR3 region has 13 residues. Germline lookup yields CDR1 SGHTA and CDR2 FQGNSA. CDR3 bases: TGTGCCAGCAGCCAGACAGGGTACTATGGCTACACCTTC. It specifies CASSQTGYYGYTF.

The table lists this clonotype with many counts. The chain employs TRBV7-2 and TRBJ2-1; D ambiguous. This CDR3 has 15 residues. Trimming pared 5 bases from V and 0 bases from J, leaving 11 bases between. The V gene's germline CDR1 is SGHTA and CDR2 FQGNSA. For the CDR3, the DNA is TGTGCCAGCAGCCCCCGTCGGAGCTCCTACAATGAGCAGTTCTTC. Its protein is CASSPRRSSYNEQFF.